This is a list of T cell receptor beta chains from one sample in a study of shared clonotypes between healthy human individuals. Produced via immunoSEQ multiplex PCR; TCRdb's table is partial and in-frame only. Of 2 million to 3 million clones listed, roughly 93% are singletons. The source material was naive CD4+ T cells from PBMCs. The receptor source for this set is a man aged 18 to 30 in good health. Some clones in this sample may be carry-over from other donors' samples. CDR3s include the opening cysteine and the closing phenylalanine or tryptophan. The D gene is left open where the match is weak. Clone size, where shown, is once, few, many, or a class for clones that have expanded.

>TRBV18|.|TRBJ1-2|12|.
TGTGCCAGCTCAGACAGCTCCTATGGCTACACCTTC
CASSDSSYGYTF
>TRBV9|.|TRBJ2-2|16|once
TGTGCCAGCAGCGTAGTATCGGACGGGTACACCGGGGAGCTGTTTTTT
CASSVVSDGYTGELFF
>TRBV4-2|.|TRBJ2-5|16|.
TGTGCCAGCAGCCAAGATTCCGGCGCCAGGGGAGAGACCCAGTACTTC
CASSQDSGARGETQYF
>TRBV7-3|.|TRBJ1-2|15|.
TGTGCCAGCAGCCCCCAACAGGGTCCGACGGATGGCTACACCTTC
CASSPQQGPTDGYTF
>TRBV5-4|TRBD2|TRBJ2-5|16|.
TGTGCCAGCAGCTTGGAACCTAGCGGGGGCCAAGAGACCCAGTACTTC
CASSLEPSGGQETQYF
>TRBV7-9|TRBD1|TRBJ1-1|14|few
TGTGCCAGCAGCTTAGCGCGACAGGGAGTAGAGGCTTTCTTT
CASSLARQGVEAFF
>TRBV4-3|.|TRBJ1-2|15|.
TGCGCCAGCAGCCAGGGGGGTGACGGTGGGGAGGGCTACACCTTC
CASSQGGDGGEGYTF
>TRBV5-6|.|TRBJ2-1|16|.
TGTGCCAGCAGCTTGGGAGCGGCGAGCTCCTACAATGAGCAGTTCTTC
CASSLGAASSYNEQFF
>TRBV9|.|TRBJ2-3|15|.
TGTGCCAGCAGCGCCCGACAGAGAAGCACAGATACGCAGTATTTT
CASSARQRSTDTQYF
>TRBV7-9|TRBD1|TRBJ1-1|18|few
TGTGCCAGCAGCTCTCACAGGGGCCGCCCCCCAGAGAACACTGAAGCTTTCTTT
CASSSHRGRPPENTEAFF
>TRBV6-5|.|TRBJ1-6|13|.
TGTGCCAGCAGGCCTCCAGGGAGGGCACCCCTCCACTTT
CASRPPGRAPLHF
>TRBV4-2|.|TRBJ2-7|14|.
TGTGCCAGCAGCCAAGACCCGGAAGCCTACGAGCAGTACTTC
CASSQDPEAYEQYF
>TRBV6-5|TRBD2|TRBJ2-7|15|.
TGTGCCAGCAGCCCCCGACTAGCCCCGGGCTACGAGCAGTACTTC
CASSPRLAPGYEQYF
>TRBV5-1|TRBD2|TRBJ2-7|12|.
TGCGCCAGCAGCCAACCGGGGGGCGAGCAGTACTTC
CASSQPGGEQYF
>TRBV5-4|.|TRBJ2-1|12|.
TGTGCCAGCAGCCAGGGACTCGGCTCGCAGTTCTTC
CASSQGLGSQFF
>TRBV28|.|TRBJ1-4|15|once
TGTGCCAGCAGTTCAACCGCAACAACTAATGAAAAACTGTTTTTT
CASSSTATTNEKLFF
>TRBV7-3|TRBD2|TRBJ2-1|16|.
TGTGCCAGCAGCTTATTGGTTGAAGCGGGAGTCAGTGAGCAGTTCTTC
CASSLLVEAGVSEQFF
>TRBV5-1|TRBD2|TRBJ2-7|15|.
TGCGCCAGCAGCTTGGCACTAGCGGGCGCCTACGAGCAGTACTTC
CASSLALAGAYEQYF
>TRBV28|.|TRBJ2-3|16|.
TGTGCCAGCAGTTCCTGGCGGAAGTCTAGCACAGATACGCAGTATTTT
CASSSWRKSSTDTQYF
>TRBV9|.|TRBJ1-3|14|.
TGTGCCAGCAGCGTAGAATCCTCTGGAAACACCATATATTTT
CASSVESSGNTIYF
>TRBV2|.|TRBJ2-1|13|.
TGTGCCAGCAGTTCATCGGGCCTCGTTGAGCAGTTCTTC
CASSSSGLVEQFF
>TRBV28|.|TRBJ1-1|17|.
TGTGCCAGCACCAAGGGGGTGCCGCAGGGCGGGGGCACTGAAGCTTTCTTT
CASTKGVPQGGGTEAFF
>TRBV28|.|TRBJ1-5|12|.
TGTGCCAGCAGTGTGCCGGGTCAGCCCCAGCATTTT
CASSVPGQPQHF
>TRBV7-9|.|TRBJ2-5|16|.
TGTGCCAGCAGCTTAAATCCGCCGGGATACCAAGAGACCCAGTACTTC
CASSLNPPGYQETQYF
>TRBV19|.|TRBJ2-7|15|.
TGTGCCAGTAGTATGGGAGCAGTAAGCTCCTACGAGCAGTACTTC
CASSMGAVSSYEQYF
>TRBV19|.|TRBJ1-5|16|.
TGTGCCAGTAGTATTTTTTGGGAGATCAGCAATCAGCCCCAGCATTTT
CASSIFWEISNQPQHF
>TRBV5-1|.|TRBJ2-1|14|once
TGCGCCAGCAGTCTGGACAGCTCCTACAATGAGCAGTTCTTC
CASSLDSSYNEQFF
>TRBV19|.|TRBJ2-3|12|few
TGTGCCAGTAATCGGGGCTCAGATACGCAGTATTTT
CASNRGSDTQYF
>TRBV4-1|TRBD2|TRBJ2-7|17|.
TGCGCCAGCAGCCAACAGACTAGCGGGACAATCTACTACGAGCAGTACTTC
CASSQQTSGTIYYEQYF
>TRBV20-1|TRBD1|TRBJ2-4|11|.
TGCAGTGCGGGACAGGGGAACATTCAGTACTTC
CSAGQGNIQYF
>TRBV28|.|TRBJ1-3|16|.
TGTGCCAGCAGTTTATGGGCAGGGCGTATCGGAAACACCATATATTTT
CASSLWAGRIGNTIYF
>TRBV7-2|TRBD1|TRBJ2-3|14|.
TGTGCCAGCAGCTCGACAGGGTATAGTGATACGCAGTATTTT
CASSSTGYSDTQYF
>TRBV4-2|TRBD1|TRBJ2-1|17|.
TGTGCCAGCAGCCAAGACACAGCAGGGACAGGGTACAATGAGCAGTTCTTC
CASSQDTAGTGYNEQFF
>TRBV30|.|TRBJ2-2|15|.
TGTGCCTGGAGCCCGACAGGGAGGGGCACCGGGGAGCTGTTTTTT
CAWSPTGRGTGELFF
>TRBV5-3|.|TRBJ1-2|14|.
TGTGCCAGAAGCCCAGGGTATCATAACTATGGCTACACCTTC
CARSPGYHNYGYTF
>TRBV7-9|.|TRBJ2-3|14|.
TGTGCCAGCAGCTCTGGGCCCCGGACAGATACGCAGTATTTT
CASSSGPRTDTQYF
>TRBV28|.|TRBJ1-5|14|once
TGTGCCAGCAGTTTATGGGGGAGCAATCAGCCCCAGCATTTT
CASSLWGSNQPQHF
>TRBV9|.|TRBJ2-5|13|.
TGTGCCAGCAGCGTTTCATCTCAAGAGACCCAGTACTTC
CASSVSSQETQYF
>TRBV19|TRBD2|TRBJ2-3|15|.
TGTGCCAGTAGTACTATAGCGGGCCCCACAGATACGCAGTATTTT
CASSTIAGPTDTQYF
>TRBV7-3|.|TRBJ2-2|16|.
TGTGCCAGCAGCTTCGGATCGGACAGAAACACCGGGGAGCTGTTTTTT
CASSFGSDRNTGELFF
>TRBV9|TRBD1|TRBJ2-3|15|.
TGTGCCAGCAGCTTTGGACAGGGGGGCGCAGATACGCAGTATTTT
CASSFGQGGADTQYF
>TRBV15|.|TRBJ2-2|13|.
TGTGCCACCAGCAGAGAACCGACCGGGGAGCTGTTTTTT
CATSREPTGELFF
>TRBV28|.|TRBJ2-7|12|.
TGTGCCAGCAGTAGGGACTCCGTTGAGAAGTACTTC
CASSRDSVEKYF
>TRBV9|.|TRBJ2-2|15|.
TGTGCCAGCAGCGTAGGGCAGGGAGGAACCGGGGAGCTGTTTTTT
CASSVGQGGTGELFF
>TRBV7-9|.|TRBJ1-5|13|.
TGTGCCAGCAGGGGGTCCGGGCGTCAGCCCCAGCATTTT
CASRGSGRQPQHF
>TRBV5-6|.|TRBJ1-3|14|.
TGTGCCAGCAGCTTGTACAGGGCTGGAAACACCATATATTTT
CASSLYRAGNTIYF
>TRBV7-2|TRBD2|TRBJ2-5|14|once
TGTGCCAGCAGCAGGGGACTAGCCCAAGAGACCCAGTACTTC
CASSRGLAQETQYF
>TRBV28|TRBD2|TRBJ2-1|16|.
TGTGCCAGCAAGGGGGGGACTAGCGGATCCTACAATGAGCAGTTCTTC
CASKGGTSGSYNEQFF
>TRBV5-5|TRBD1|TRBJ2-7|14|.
TGTGCCAGCACCCTGGGACAGACATTCTACGAGCAGTACTTC
CASTLGQTFYEQYF
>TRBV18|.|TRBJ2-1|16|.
TGTGCCAGCTCACCACGTGGACCCCCCTATGGGAATGAGCAGTTCTTC
CASSPRGPPYGNEQFF
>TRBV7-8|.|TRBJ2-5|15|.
TGTGCCAGCACCAAGAGGCCGGCAGCGGAAGAGACCCAGTACTTC
CASTKRPAAEETQYF
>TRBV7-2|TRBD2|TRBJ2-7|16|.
TGTGCCAGCAGCCGCCGGACTAGCGGGGCCTCCTACGAGCAGTACTTC
CASSRRTSGASYEQYF
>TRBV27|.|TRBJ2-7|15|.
TGTGCCAGCAGCTTTCAACCGGGACATCTCTACGAGCAGTACTTC
CASSFQPGHLYEQYF
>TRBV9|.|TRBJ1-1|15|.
TGTGCCAGCAGCGCCCCCGGACGGGGGGACACTGAAGCTTTCTTT
CASSAPGRGDTEAFF
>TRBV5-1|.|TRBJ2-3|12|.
TGCGCCAGCAGCCCTCTCGGGGATACGCAGTATTTT
CASSPLGDTQYF
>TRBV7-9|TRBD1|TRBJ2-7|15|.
TGTGCCAGCACCAAAACTCCAGGGGGTTCCTACGAGCAGTACTTC
CASTKTPGGSYEQYF
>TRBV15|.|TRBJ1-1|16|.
TGTGCCACCAGCAGAGATCGGGTTGCCATGAACACTGAAGCTTTCTTT
CATSRDRVAMNTEAFF
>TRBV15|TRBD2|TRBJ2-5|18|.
TGTGCCACCAGCAGGGGACTAGCGGGAGGGCCGAGGGAAGAGACCCAGTACTTC
CATSRGLAGGPREETQYF
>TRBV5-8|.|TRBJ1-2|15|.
TGTGCCAGCAGTCCTTCGAGGGGGTTCGACTATGGCTACACCTTC
CASSPSRGFDYGYTF